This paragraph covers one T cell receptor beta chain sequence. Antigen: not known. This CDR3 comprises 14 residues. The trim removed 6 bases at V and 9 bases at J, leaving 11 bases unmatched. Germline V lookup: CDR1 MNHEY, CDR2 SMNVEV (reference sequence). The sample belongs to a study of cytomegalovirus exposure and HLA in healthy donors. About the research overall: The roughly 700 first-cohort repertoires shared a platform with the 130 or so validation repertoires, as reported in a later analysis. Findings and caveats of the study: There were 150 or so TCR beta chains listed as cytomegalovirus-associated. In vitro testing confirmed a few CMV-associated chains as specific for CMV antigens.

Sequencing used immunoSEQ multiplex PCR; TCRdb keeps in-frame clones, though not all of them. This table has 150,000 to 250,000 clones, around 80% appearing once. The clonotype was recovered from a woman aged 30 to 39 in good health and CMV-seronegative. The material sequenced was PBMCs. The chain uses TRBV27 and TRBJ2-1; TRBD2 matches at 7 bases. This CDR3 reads CASRAGVLYGEQFF. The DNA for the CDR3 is TGTGCCAGCAGGGCGGGAGTTCTTTATGGTGAGCAGTTCTTC.